This T cell receptor (beta chain) derives from a study of cytomegalovirus exposure and HLA in healthy donors. Assay: immunoSEQ multiplex PCR; the TCRdb copy retains only in-frame clones and omits some. The table has roughly 300,000 clones, around 86% seen once. Regarding the study as a whole: Most TCR sequences were seen very rarely across donors, but some public TCRs occurred in many. It was reportedly the case that the classifier diagnosed cytomegalovirus status with high specificity and sensitivity. In vitro, a few CMV-associated chains proved specific for CMV antigens.

A remark on this clone: Antigen specificity is unknown. A much bigger clone sits one base away, suggesting this may be a read error.

Source material: PBMCs. The sequence derives from a woman between 18 and 29 years old in good health and CMV-seronegative.

The CDR3 here is CASSLASGTDTQYF. The CDR3 DNA is TGTGCCAGCAGCTTAGCATCGGGCACAGATACGCAGTATTTT. This rearrangement joins TRBV7-8 to TRBJ2-3; D gene unclear. Trimming cost V 0 bases and J 1 base, with 5 bases left between them. The CDR3 covers 14 residues. In germline, CDR1 is SGHVS, CDR2 FQNEAQ.